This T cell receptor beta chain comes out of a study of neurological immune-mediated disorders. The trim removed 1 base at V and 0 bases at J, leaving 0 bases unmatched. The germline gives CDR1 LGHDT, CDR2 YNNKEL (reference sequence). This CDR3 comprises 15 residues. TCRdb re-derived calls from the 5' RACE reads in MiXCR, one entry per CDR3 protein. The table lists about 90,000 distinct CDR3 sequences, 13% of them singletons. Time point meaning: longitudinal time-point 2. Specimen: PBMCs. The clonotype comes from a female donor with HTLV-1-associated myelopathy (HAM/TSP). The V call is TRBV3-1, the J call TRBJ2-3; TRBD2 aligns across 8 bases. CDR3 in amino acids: CASSQGLASTDTQYF. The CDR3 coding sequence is TGTGCCAGCAGCCAAGGACTAGCGAGCACAGATACGCAGTATTTT.